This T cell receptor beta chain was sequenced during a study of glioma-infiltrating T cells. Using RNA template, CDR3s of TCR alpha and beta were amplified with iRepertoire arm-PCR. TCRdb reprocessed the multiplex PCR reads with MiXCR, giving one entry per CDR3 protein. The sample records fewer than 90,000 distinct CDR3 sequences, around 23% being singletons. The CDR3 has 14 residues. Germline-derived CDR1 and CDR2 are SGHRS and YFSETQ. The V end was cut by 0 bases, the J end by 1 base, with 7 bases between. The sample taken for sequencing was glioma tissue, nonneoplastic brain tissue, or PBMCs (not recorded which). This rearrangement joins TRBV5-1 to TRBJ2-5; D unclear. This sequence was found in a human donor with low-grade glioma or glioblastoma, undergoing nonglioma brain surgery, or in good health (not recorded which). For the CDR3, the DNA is TGCGCCAGCAGCTTGGGTCTGAGCCAAGAGACCCAGTACTTC. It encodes CASSLGLSQETQYF.